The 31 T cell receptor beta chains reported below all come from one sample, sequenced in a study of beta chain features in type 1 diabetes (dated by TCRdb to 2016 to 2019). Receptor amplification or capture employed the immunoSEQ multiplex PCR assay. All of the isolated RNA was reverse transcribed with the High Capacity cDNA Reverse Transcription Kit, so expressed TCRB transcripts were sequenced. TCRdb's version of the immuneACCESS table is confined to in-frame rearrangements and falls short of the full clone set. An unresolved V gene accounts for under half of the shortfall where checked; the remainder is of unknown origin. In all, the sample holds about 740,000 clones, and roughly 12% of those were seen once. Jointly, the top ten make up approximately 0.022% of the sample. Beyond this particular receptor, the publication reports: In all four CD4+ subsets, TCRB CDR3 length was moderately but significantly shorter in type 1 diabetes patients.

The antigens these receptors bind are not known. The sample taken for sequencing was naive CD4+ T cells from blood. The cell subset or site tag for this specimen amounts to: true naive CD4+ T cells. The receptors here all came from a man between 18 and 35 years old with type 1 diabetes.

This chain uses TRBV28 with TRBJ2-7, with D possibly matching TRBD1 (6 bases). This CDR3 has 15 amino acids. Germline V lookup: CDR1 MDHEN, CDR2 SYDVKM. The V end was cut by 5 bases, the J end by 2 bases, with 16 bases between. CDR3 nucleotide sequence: TGTGCCAGCAGTCCCACAGGGTTCAACACCTACGAGCAGTACTTC. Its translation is CASSPTGFNTYEQYF.

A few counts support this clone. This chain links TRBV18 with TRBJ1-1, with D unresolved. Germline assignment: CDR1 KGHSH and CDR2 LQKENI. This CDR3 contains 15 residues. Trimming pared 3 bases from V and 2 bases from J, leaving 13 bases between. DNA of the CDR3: TGTGCCAGCTCACCCGGAAATAAGGACAACACTGAAGCTTTCTTT. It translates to CASSPGNKDNTEAFF. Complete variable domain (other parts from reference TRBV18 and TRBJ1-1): NAGVMQNPRHLVRRRGQEARLRCSPMKGHSHVYWYRQLPEEGLKFMVYLQKENIIDESGMPKERFSAEFPKEGPSILRIQQVVRGDSAAYFCASSPGNKDNTEAFFGQGTRLTVV.

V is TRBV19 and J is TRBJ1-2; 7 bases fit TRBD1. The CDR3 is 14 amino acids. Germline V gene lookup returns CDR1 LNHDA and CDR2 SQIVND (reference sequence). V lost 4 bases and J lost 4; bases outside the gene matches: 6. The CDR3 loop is CASSTTGPFYGYTF. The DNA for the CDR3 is TGTGCCAGTAGTACGACAGGGCCTTTCTATGGCTACACCTTC. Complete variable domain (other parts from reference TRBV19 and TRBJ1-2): DGGITQSPKYLFRKEGQNVTLSCEQNLNHDAMYWYRQDPGQGLRLIYYSQIVNDFQKGDIAEGYSVSREKKESFPLTVTSAQKNPTAFYLCASSTTGPFYGYTFGSGTRLTVV.

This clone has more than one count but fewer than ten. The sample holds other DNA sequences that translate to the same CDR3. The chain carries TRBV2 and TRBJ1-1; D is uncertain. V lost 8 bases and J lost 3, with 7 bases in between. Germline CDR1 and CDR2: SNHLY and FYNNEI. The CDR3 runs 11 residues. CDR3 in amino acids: CASSGDTEAFF. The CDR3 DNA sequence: TGTGCCAGCTCGGGAGACACTGAAGCTTTCTTT.

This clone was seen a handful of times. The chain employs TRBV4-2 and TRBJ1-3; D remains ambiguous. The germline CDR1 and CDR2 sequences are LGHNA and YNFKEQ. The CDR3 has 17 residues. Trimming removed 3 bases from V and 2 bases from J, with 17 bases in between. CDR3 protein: CASSHPIRELTGNTIYF. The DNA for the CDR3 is TGTGCCAGCAGCCATCCGATCCGGGAACTGACTGGAAACACCATATATTTT.

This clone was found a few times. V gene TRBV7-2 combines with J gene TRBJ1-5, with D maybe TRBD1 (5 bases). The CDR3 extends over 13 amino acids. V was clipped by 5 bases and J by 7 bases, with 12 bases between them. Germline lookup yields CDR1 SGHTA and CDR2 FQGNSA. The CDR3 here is CASSLGTFQPQHF. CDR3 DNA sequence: TGTGCCAGCAGCCTCGGGACCTTCCAGCCCCAGCATTTT.

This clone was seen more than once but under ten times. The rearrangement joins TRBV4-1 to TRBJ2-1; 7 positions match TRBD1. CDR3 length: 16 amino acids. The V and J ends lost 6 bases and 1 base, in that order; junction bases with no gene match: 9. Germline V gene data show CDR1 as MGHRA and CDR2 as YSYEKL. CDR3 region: CASRSPGTASYNEQFF. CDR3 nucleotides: TGCGCCAGCAGATCCCCCGGGACAGCTTCCTACAATGAGCAGTTCTTC.

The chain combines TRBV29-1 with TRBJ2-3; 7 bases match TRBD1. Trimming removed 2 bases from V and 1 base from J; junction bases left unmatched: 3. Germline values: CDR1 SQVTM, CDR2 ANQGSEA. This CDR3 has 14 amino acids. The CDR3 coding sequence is TGCAGCGTTGAAAGGGGGACAGGCACAGATACGCAGTATTTT. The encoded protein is CSVERGTGTDTQYF.

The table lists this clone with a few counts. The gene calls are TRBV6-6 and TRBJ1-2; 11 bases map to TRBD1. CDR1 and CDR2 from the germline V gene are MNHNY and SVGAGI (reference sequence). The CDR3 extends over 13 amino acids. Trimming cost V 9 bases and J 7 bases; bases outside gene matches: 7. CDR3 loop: CASADRGQGGYTF. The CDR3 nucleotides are TGTGCCAGTGCGGACAGGGGGCAAGGTGGCTACACCTTC.

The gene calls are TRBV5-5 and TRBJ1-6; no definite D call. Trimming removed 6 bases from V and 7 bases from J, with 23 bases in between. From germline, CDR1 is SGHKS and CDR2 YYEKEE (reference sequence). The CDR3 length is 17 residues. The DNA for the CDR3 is TGTGCCAGCAACGAAGAGCTTGGGAGGCGGATCAATTCACCCCTCCACTTT. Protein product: CASNEELGRRINSPLHF.

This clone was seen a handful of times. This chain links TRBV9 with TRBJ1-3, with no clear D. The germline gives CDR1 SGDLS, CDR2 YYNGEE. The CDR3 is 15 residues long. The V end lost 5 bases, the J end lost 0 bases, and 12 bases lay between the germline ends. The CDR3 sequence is CASSDTGSSGNTIYF. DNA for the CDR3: TGTGCCAGCAGTGACACCGGGTCCTCTGGAAACACCATATATTTT.

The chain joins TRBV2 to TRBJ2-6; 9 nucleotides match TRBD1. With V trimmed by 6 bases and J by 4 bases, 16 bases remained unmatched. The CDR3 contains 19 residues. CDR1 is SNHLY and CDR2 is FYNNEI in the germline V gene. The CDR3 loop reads CASSGNRGRLAGGANVLTF. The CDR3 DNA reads TGTGCCAGCAGCGGAAACAGGGGGCGCCTAGCCGGCGGGGCCAACGTCCTGACTTTC.

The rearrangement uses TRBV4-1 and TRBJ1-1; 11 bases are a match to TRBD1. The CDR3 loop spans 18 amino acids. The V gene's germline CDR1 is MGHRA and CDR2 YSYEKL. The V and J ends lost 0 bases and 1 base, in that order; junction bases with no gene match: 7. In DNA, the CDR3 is TGCGCCAGCAGCCAAGATCCAAGGGACAGGGGGGGGAACACTGAAGCTTTCTTT. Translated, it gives CASSQDPRDRGGNTEAFF.

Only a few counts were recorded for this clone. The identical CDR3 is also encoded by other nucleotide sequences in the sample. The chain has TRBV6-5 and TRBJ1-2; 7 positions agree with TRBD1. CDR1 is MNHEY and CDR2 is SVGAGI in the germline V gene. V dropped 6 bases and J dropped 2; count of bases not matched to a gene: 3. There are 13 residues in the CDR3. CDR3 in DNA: TGTGCCAGCAGCCCGACAGGGAACTATGGCTACACCTTC. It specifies CASSPTGNYGYTF.

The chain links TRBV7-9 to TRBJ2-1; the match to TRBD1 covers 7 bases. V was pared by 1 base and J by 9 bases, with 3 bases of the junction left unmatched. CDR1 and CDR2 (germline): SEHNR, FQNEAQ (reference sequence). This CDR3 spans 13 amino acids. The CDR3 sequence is CASSLEGATEQFF. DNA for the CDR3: TGTGCCAGCAGCTTAGAGGGGGCAACTGAGCAGTTCTTC.

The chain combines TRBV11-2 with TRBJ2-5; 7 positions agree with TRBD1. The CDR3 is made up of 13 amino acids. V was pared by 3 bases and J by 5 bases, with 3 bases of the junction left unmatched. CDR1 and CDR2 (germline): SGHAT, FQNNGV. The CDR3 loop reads CASSFTGEETQYF. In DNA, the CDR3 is TGTGCCAGCAGCTTTACAGGGGAGGAGACCCAGTACTTC.

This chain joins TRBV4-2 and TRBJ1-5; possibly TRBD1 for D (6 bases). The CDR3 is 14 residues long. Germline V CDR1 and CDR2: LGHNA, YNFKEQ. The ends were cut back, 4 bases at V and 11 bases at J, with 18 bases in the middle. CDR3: CASSLGGGEVTQHF. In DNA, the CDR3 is TGTGCCAGCAGCCTAGGGGGAGGGGAGGTGACCCAGCATTTT.

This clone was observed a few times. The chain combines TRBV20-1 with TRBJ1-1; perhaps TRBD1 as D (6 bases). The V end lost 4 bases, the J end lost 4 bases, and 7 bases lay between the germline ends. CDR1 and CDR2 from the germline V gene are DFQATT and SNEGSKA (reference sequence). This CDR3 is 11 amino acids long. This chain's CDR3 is CSATRGTEAFF. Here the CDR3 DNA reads TGCAGTGCTACCAGGGGCACTGAAGCTTTCTTT.

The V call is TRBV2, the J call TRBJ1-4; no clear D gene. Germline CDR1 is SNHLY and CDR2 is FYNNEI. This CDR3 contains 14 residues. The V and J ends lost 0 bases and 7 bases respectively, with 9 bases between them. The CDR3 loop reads CASSEAFASEKLFF. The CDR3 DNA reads TGTGCCAGCAGTGAAGCGTTCGCCAGTGAAAAACTGTTTTTT.

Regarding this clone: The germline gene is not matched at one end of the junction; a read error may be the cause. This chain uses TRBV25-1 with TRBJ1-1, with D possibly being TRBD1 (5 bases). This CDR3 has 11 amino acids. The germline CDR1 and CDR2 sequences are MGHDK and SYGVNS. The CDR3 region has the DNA TGCACAGGACCTTTGAACACTGAAGCTTTCTTT. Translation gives CTGPLNTEAFF.

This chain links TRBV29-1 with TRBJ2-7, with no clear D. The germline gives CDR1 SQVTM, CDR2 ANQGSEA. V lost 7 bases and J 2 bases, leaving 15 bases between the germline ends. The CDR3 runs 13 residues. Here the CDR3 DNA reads TGCAGCGCCGAAACCACTGGGGCCTACGAGCAGTACTTC. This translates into CSAETTGAYEQYF.

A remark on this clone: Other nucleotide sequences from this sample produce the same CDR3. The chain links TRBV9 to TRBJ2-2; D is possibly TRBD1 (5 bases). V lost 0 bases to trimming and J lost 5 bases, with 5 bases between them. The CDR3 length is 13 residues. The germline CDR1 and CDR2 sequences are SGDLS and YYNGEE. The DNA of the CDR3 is TGTGCCAGCAGCGTAGAGGGGACCGGGGAGCTGTTTTTT. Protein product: CASSVEGTGELFF.

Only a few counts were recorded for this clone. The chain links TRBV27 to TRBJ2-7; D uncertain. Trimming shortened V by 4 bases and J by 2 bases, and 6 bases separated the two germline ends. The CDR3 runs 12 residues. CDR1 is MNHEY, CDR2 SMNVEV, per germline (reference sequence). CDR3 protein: CASSYGTYEQYF. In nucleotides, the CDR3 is TGTGCCAGCAGTTACGGAACCTACGAGCAGTACTTC.

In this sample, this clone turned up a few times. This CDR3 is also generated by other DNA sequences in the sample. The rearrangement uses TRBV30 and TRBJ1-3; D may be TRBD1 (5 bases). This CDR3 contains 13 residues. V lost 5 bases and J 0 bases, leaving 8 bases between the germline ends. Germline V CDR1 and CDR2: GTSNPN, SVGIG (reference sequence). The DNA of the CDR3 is TGTGCCTGGTCCACAGGCTCTGGAAACACCATATATTTT. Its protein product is CAWSTGSGNTIYF.

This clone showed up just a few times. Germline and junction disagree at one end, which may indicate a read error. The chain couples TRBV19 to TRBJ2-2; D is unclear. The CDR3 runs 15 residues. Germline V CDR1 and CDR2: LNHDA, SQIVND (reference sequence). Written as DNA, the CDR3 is TGTGCCAGTAGTCCCGTTTCAGAGAACAGCGGGGAGCTGTTTTTT. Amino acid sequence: CASSPVSENSGELFF. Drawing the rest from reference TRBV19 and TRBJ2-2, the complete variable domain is DGGITQSPKYLFRKEGQNVTLSCEQNLNHDAMYWYRQDPGQGLRLIYYSQIVNDFQKGDIAEGYSVSREKKESFPLTVTSAQKNPTAFYLCASSPVSENSGELFFGEGSRLTVL.

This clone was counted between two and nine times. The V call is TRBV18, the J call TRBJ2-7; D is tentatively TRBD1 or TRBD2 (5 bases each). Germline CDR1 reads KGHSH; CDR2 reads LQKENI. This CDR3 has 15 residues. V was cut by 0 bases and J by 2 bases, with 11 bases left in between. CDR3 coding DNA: TGTGCCAGCTCACCACCGGGACGGGCGCCCTACGAGCAGTACTTC. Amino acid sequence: CASSPPGRAPYEQYF.

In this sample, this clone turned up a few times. CDR3 in amino acids: CATSRGTGEKLFF. The CDR3 nucleotides are TGTGCCACCAGCAGAGGGACGGGAGAAAAACTGTTTTTT. The chain uses TRBV15 and TRBJ1-4, with D uncertain. Per germline, CDR1 LNHNV and CDR2 YYDKDF (reference sequence). There are 13 residues in the CDR3. V was pared by 1 base and J by 8 bases, with 8 bases between.

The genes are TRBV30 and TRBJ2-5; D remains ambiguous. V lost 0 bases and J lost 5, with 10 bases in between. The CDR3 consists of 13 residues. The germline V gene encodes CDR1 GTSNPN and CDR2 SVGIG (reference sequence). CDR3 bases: TGTGCCTGGAGTGTACAGTCCGTGGAGACCCAGTACTTC. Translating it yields CAWSVQSVETQYF.

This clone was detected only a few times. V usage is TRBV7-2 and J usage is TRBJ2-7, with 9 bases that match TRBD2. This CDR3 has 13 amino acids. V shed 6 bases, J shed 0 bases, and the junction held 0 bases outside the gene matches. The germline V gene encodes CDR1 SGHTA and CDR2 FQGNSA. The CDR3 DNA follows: TGTGCCAGCAGAGCGGGGGGCTCCTACGAGCAGTACTTC. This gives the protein CASRAGGSYEQYF.

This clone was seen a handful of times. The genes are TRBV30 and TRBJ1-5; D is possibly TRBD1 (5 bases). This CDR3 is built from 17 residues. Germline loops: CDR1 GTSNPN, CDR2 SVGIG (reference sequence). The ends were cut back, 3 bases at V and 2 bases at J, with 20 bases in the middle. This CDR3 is CAWRSPGLRPGNQPQHF. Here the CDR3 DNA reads TGTGCCTGGAGGTCCCCGGGACTCAGACCGGGCAATCAGCCCCAGCATTTT.

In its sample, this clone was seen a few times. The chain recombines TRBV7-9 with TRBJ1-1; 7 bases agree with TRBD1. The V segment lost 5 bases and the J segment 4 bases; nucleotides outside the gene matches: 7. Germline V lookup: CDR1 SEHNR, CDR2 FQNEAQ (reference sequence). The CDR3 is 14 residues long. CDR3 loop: CASSETGLLTEAFF. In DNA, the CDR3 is TGTGCCAGCAGCGAGACAGGGCTTCTCACTGAAGCTTTCTTT. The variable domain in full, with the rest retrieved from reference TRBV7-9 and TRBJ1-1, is DTGVSQNPRHKITKRGQNVTFRCDPISEHNRLYWYRQTLGQGPEFLTYFQNEAQLEKSRLLSDRFSAERPKGSFSTLEIQRTEQGDSAMYLCASSETGLLTEAFFGQGTRLTVV.